The 30 T cell receptor beta chains in this list originate from one sample, sequenced in a study of technical replicates of blood from several donors. Data came from immunoSEQ multiplex PCR; TCRdb stores just in-frame clones and leaves some out. The table records about 82,000 clones, 96% of them present only once. Input material: T cells isolated from PBMCs. These receptors originate from a human donor in good health.

This rearrangement joins TRBV6-1 to TRBJ2-1, with D hard to call. The length of the CDR3 is 14 residues. Germline V lookup: CDR1 MNHNS, CDR2 SASEGT. Trimming cost V 7 bases and J 0 bases, with 10 bases left between them. Here the CDR3 reads CASIPTSSYNEQFF. DNA for the CDR3: TGTGCCAGCATCCCTACGAGCTCCTACAATGAGCAGTTCTTC.

The genes are TRBV18 and TRBJ2-7; D unclear. The CDR3 consists of 13 residues. V lost 2 bases and J 2 bases, leaving 7 bases between the germline ends. The germline V gene encodes CDR1 KGHSH and CDR2 LQKENI. This chain's CDR3 is CASSPFPTYEQYF. CDR3 coding DNA: TGTGCCAGCTCACCATTTCCTACCTACGAGCAGTACTTC.

The chain's CDR3 is CASSFMGARNEQYF. CDR3 nucleotide sequence: TGTGCCAGCAGCTTCATGGGGGCGCGGAACGAGCAGTACTTC. The chain has TRBV7-9 and TRBJ2-7; perhaps TRBD1 as D (6 bases). V gave up 3 bases and J gave up 5 bases, with 14 bases separating them. The CDR3 has 14 amino acids. Germline V lookup: CDR1 SEHNR, CDR2 FQNEAQ (reference sequence).

This clone has more than one count but fewer than ten. This chain links TRBV6-6 with TRBJ2-7; D possibly corresponds to TRBD1 (6 bases). This CDR3 contains 13 residues. The V and J ends lost 6 bases and 3 bases respectively, with 12 bases between them. Germline V gives CDR1 MNHNY, CDR2 SVGAGI (reference sequence). CDR3 residues: CASRGGQNYEQYF. The CDR3, as DNA: TGTGCCAGCAGAGGAGGACAGAACTACGAGCAGTACTTC.

This clone was seen once. The CDR3 loop reads CASSAGGRRTGELFF. CDR3 sequence (DNA): TGTGCCAGCAGCGCAGGGGGCCGGCGGACCGGGGAGCTGTTTTTT. The rearrangement links TRBV21-1 to TRBJ2-2; no check of the table's D call, TRBD1, against the DNA was made. TRBV21-1 is annotated as a pseudogene. The length of the CDR3 is 15 residues.

The chain links TRBV7-9 to TRBJ1-1, with D possibly matching TRBD1 (6 bases). The CDR3 contains 13 residues. Trimming removed 1 base from V and 3 bases from J, with 6 bases in between. Germline V gene lookup returns CDR1 SEHNR and CDR2 FQNEAQ (reference sequence). The CDR3 reads CASSLEGDTEAFF. In DNA form, the CDR3 reads TGTGCCAGCAGCTTAGAGGGGGACACTGAAGCTTTCTTT.

The rearrangement links TRBV7-8 to TRBJ2-5; TRBD1 is a possible D gene (5 bases). This CDR3 region has 16 residues. Per germline, CDR1 SGHVS and CDR2 FQNEAQ. Between the trimmed V and J ends, which lost 5 bases and 4 bases, there was a span of 20 bases. The CDR3 region has the DNA TGTGCCAGCAGCCCCTCCAGGGTACGTCGCCGAGAGACCCAGTACTTC. This translates into CASSPSRVRRRETQYF.

This CDR3 reads CASSFNGGAVTEAFF. CDR3 DNA: TGTGCCAGCAGCTTTAATGGGGGGGCCGTCACTGAAGCTTTCTTT. The chain is built from TRBV7-3 and TRBJ1-1; TRBD1 might be the D (6 bases). Germline V CDR1 and CDR2: SGHTA, FQGTGA. The CDR3 length is 15 residues. The V end lost 3 bases, the J end lost 4 bases, and 15 bases lay between the germline ends.

This chain links TRBV10-3 with TRBJ2-3, with 11 positions matching TRBD2. The CDR3 runs 15 residues. J lost 3 bases, V lost 8 bases, and 7 bases had no gene match. CDR1 and CDR2 from the germline V gene are ENHRY and SYGVKD. CDR3: CAISKTSGETDTQYF. The CDR3 DNA is TGTGCCATCTCCAAGACTAGCGGGGAAACAGATACGCAGTATTTT.

The chain joins TRBV7-9 to TRBJ2-1; no clear D. V lost 5 bases and J lost 5, with 13 bases in between. The CDR3 runs to 14 residues. Germline V gene lookup returns CDR1 SEHNR and CDR2 FQNEAQ (reference sequence). CDR3 loop: CASSLSLGHNEQFF. The CDR3 region has the DNA TGTGCCAGCAGCCTAAGTTTGGGCCACAATGAGCAGTTCTTC.

The chain links TRBV5-4 to TRBJ2-1, with 7 bases fitting TRBD2. The CDR3 sequence is 14 residues long. The V gene's germline CDR1 is SGHNT and CDR2 YYREEE (reference sequence). The V segment lost 7 bases and the J segment 9 bases; nucleotides outside the gene matches: 13. The CDR3 region has the DNA TGTGCCAGCGGAACGGGAGGTTCATACGGTGAGCAGTTCTTC. Amino acid sequence: CASGTGGSYGEQFF.

The V gene is TRBV6-1, the J gene TRBJ1-5, with D hard to call. Between the trimmed V and J ends, which lost 0 bases and 3 bases, there was a span of 9 bases. There are 15 residues in the CDR3. Germline-derived CDR1 and CDR2 are MNHNS and SASEGT. CDR3 loop: CASSEALADNQPQHF. CDR3 coding DNA: TGTGCCAGCAGTGAAGCGCTCGCAGACAATCAGCCCCAGCATTTT.

The rearrangement uses TRBV27 and TRBJ2-2; no reliable D call. Trimming pared 0 bases from V and 4 bases from J, leaving 6 bases between. This CDR3 contains 14 residues. Germline-derived CDR1 and CDR2 are MNHEY and SMNVEV (reference sequence). The CDR3 nucleotides read TGTGCCAGCAGTTTATCACTGTTCACCGGGGAGCTGTTTTTT. It specifies CASSLSLFTGELFF.

The rearrangement joins TRBV2 to TRBJ2-1, with 10 positions matching TRBD2. CDR3 size: 17 residues. CDR1 and CDR2 (germline): SNHLY, FYNNEI. V gave up 6 bases and J gave up 8 bases; unmatched junction bases: 16. The CDR3 loop reads CASSSRPPSGRPHEQFF. The CDR3 DNA reads as TGTGCCAGCAGCAGCCGACCCCCTAGCGGGAGACCCCATGAGCAGTTCTTC.

The genes are TRBV5-1 and TRBJ2-1, with 8 bases matching TRBD2. Germline V gene data show CDR1 as SGHRS and CDR2 as YFSETQ. The CDR3 covers 16 residues. Trimming removed 4 bases from V and 5 bases from J; junction bases left unmatched: 11. This CDR3 is CASSQPGGGPNNEQFF. CDR3 sequence (DNA): TGCGCCAGCAGCCAACCTGGCGGGGGGCCCAACAATGAGCAGTTCTTC.

The gene calls are TRBV29-1 and TRBJ2-7, with D possibly matching TRBD1 (6 bases). The CDR3 is 14 amino acids. Germline V gene data show CDR1 as SQVTM and CDR2 as ANQGSEA. V was trimmed by 3 bases and J by 2 bases, leaving 14 bases between them. The CDR3: CSVEVGGHTYEQYF. The CDR3 region has the DNA TGCAGCGTTGAGGTAGGGGGTCACACCTACGAGCAGTACTTC.

The rearrangement uses TRBV7-9 and TRBJ1-3, with D possibly TRBD1 on 6 matching bases. From germline, CDR1 is SEHNR and CDR2 FQNEAQ (reference sequence). Trimming took 4 bases from V and 2 from J, leaving 15 bases between them. The CDR3 runs 16 residues. The CDR3 nucleotides read TGTGCCAGCAGCTCTCGGACAGCCGGGGCTGGAAACACCATATATTTT. Residues: CASSSRTAGAGNTIYF.

The DNA of the CDR3 is TGTGCCAGCAGTTTGACCGGGATATCGCCCGAGCAGTACTTC. Amino acids: CASSLTGISPEQYF. This rearrangement joins TRBV7-6 to TRBJ2-7; perhaps TRBD2 as D (5 bases). Germline assignment: CDR1 SGHVS and CDR2 FNYEAQ. The V end was cut by 6 bases, the J end by 6 bases, with 18 bases between. The CDR3 runs to 14 residues. Drawing the rest from reference TRBV7-6 and TRBJ2-7, the complete variable domain is GAGVSQSPRYKVTKRGQDVALRCDPISGHVSLYWYRQALGQGPEFLTYFNYEAQQDKSGLPNDRFSAERPEGSISTLTIQRTEQRDSAMYRCASSLTGISPEQYFGPGTRLTVT.

V gene TRBV19 combines with J gene TRBJ2-5, with 9 bases aligning to TRBD1. This CDR3 spans 15 amino acids. From germline, CDR1 is LNHDA and CDR2 SQIVND (reference sequence). The V and J ends lost 3 bases and 2 bases, in that order; junction bases with no gene match: 4. CDR3 residues: CASSMGQGGQETQYF. For the CDR3, the DNA is TGTGCCAGTAGTATGGGACAGGGAGGGCAAGAGACCCAGTACTTC.

The chain carries TRBV5-6 and TRBJ2-3; weak D call: TRBD1 (6 bases). This CDR3 is 18 amino acids long. V lost 4 bases to trimming and J lost 2 bases, with 23 bases between them. The germline gives CDR1 SGHDT, CDR2 YYEEEE. This CDR3 reads CASSPTLTGPRYTDTQYF. CDR3 DNA sequence: TGTGCCAGCAGCCCCACCCTGACAGGCCCTAGATACACAGATACGCAGTATTTT.

The CDR3, as DNA: TGTGCCAGCAGCTTATACCGGGACAGGCCGTACTTC. This sequence encodes CASSLYRDRPYF. The gene calls are TRBV11-3 and TRBJ2-4, with 8 bases matching TRBD1. The CDR3 contains 12 residues. Per germline, CDR1 SGHNT and CDR2 YENEEA. V was pared by 2 bases and J by 15 bases, with 6 bases of the junction left unmatched.

This rearrangement joins TRBV7-2 to TRBJ1-4, with 7 bases lining up with TRBD1. The germline V gene encodes CDR1 SGHTA and CDR2 FQGNSA. The CDR3 spans 12 residues. Trimming took 6 bases from V and 8 from J; bases not matched to a gene: 3. CDR3 region: CASSEQGEKLFF. DNA of the CDR3: TGTGCCAGCAGTGAACAGGGGGAAAAACTGTTTTTT. The whole variable domain, remainder taken from reference TRBV7-2 and TRBJ1-4, is GAGVSQSPSNKVTEKGKDVELRCDPISGHTALYWYRQSLGQGLEFLIYFQGNSAPDKSGLPSDRFSAERTGGSVSTLTIQRTQQEDSAVYLCASSEQGEKLFFGSGTQLSVL.

This sequence joins TRBV6-5 and TRBJ1-2, with 7 nucleotides matching TRBD1. The CDR3 is made up of 14 amino acids. Trimming at V came to 6 bases and at J to 0 bases, leaving 4 bases not matched to a gene. CDR1 and CDR2 (germline): MNHEY, SVGAGI. The CDR3: CASSRDRANYGYTF. CDR3 DNA sequence: TGTGCCAGCAGCAGGGACAGAGCTAACTATGGCTACACCTTC.

The rearrangement uses TRBV7-9 and TRBJ2-5; TRBD1 matches at 9 bases. Per the germline V gene, CDR1 is SEHNR and CDR2 is FQNEAQ (reference sequence). The CDR3 loop spans 15 amino acids. V shed 0 bases and J 4 bases; nucleotides not matched to a gene: 3. The CDR3 bases are TGTGCCAGCAGCTTAGCGATACAGGGGGCAGAGACCCAGTACTTC. It translates to CASSLAIQGAETQYF.

This chain connects TRBV29-1 to TRBJ1-2; TRBD1 might be the D (5 bases). The CDR3 totals 13 residues. Trimming took 7 bases from V and 4 from J, leaving 16 bases between them. The germline CDR1 and CDR2 sequences are SQVTM and ANQGSEA. The CDR3 protein is CSAPGGGTYGYTF. CDR3 DNA: TGCAGCGCTCCCGGGGGGGGTACCTATGGCTACACCTTC.

The chain employs TRBV18 and TRBJ2-7, with 9 bases matching TRBD2. With V trimmed by 4 bases and J by 5 bases, 9 bases remained unmatched. This CDR3 contains 15 residues. The V gene's germline CDR1 is KGHSH and CDR2 LQKENI. The CDR3 DNA reads as TGTGCCAGCTCACGCATAGCGGGAGACTGGGACGAGCAGTACTTC. The encoded protein is CASSRIAGDWDEQYF. The entire variable domain, with the rest obtained from reference TRBV18 and TRBJ2-7, is as follows: NAGVMQNPRHLVRRRGQEARLRCSPMKGHSHVYWYRQLPEEGLKFMVYLQKENIIDESGMPKERFSAEFPKEGPSILRIQQVVRGDSAAYFCASSRIAGDWDEQYFGPGTRLTVT.

The V call is TRBV9, the J call TRBJ1-3; D possibly corresponds to TRBD1 (5 bases). This CDR3 region has 14 residues. V gave up 4 bases and J gave up 2 bases, with 10 bases separating them. Germline values: CDR1 SGDLS, CDR2 YYNGEE. The CDR3 coding sequence is TGTGCCAGCAGCAAACAGGAGCCTGGAAACACCATATATTTT. The encoded protein is CASSKQEPGNTIYF.

The chain employs TRBV27 and TRBJ1-2; the match to TRBD1 covers 7 bases. CDR1 is MNHEY, CDR2 SMNVEV, per germline (reference sequence). This CDR3 is built from 14 residues. V trimming: 3 bases; J trimming: 6 bases; junction bases outside the gene matches: 7. CDR3 bases: TGTGCCAGCAGTTTTACCCTACAGGGGAATGGCTACACCTTC. As protein: CASSFTLQGNGYTF.

The CDR3 loop reads CASRWTGGFQPQHF. The CDR3 bases are TGTGCCAGCAGATGGACAGGGGGATTTCAGCCCCAGCATTTT. The chain joins TRBV6-6 to TRBJ1-5; TRBD1 aligns across 10 bases. CDR1 and CDR2 from the germline V gene are MNHNY and SVGAGI (reference sequence). This CDR3 is built from 14 residues. The V gene end was trimmed by 6 bases and the J gene end by 6 bases; junction bases not matched to a gene: 5.

For the CDR3, the DNA is TGTGCCAGCAGCTTAGGACCGACAGGGAGCGAGCAGTTCTTC. Amino acid sequence: CASSLGPTGSEQFF. The genes are TRBV7-3 and TRBJ2-1; TRBD1 agrees at 7 bases. The V and J ends lost 2 bases and 10 bases, in that order; junction bases with no gene match: 8. CDR1 SGHTA and CDR2 FQGTGA come from the germline V gene. There are 14 residues in the CDR3.